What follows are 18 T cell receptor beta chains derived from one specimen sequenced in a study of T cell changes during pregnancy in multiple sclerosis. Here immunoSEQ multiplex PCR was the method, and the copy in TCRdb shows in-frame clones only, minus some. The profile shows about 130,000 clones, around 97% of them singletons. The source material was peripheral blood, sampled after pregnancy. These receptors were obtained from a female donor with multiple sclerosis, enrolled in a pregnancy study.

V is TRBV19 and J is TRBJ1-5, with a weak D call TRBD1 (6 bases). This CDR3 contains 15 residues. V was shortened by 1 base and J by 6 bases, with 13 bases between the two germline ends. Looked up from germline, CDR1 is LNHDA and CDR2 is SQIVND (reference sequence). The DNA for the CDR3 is TGTGCCAGTAGTATAGCCCACCGACAGGCTCAGCCCCAGCATTTT. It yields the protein CASSIAHRQAQPQHF.

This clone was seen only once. The CDR3 loop reads CASSEDTEAFF. Written as DNA, the CDR3 is TGTGCCAGTAGCGAGGACACTGAAGCTTTCTTT. The chain is built from TRBV19 and TRBJ1-1; no firm D call. V was pared by 6 bases and J by 3 bases, with 5 bases between. The CDR3 consists of 11 residues. The germline CDR1 and CDR2 sequences are LNHDA and SQIVND (reference sequence).

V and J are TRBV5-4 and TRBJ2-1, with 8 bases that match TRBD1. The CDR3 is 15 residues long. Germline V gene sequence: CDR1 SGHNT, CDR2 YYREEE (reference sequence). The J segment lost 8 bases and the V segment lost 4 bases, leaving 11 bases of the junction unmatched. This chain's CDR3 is CASSTRPGGIDEQFF. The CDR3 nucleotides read TGTGCCAGCAGCACCAGGCCAGGGGGCATCGATGAGCAGTTCTTC.

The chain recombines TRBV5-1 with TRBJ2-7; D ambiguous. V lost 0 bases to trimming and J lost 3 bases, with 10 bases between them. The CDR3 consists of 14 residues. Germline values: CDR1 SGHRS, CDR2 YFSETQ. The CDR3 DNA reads TGCGCCAGCAGCTTGGGACTTCTTGGCTACGAGCAGTACTTC. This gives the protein CASSLGLLGYEQYF.

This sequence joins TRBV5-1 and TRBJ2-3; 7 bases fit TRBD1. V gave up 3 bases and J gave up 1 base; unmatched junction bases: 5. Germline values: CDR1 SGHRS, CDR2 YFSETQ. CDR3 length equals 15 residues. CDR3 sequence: CASSSSGTGTDTQYF. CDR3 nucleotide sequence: TGCGCCAGCAGCTCCTCCGGGACAGGCACAGATACGCAGTATTTT.

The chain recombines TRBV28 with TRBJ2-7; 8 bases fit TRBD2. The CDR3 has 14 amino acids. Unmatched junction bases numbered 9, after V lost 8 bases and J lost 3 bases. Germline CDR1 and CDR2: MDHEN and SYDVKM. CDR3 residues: CASEQAGTSYEQYF. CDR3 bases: TGTGCCAGCGAACAGGCGGGGACTAGCTACGAGCAGTACTTC.

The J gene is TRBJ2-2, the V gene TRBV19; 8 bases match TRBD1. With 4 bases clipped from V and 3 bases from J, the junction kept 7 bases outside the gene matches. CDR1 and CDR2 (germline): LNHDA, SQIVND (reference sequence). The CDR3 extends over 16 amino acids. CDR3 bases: TGTGCCAGTAGTACCCAGACAGGGGAGGACACCGGGGAGCTGTTTTTT. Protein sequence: CASSTQTGEDTGELFF.

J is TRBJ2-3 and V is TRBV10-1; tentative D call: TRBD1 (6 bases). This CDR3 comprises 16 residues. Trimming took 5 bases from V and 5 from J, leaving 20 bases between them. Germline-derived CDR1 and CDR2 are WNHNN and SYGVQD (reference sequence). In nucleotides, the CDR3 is TGCGCCAGCAGTCCAGACCCGGGACACCCCTTAGATACGCAGTATTTT. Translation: CASSPDPGHPLDTQYF.

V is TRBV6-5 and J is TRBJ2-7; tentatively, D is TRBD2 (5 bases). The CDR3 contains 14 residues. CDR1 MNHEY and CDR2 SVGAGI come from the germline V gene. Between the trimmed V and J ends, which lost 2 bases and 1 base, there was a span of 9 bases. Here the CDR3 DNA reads TGTGCCAGCAGTTACGGCCGGGGTTCCTACGAGCAGTACTTC. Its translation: CASSYGRGSYEQYF.

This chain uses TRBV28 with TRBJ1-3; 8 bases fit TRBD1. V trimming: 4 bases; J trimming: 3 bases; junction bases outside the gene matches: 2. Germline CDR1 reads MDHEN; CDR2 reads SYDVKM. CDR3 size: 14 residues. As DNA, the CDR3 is TGTGCCAGCAGTTCGGACAGGGTTGGAAACACCATATATTTT. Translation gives CASSSDRVGNTIYF.

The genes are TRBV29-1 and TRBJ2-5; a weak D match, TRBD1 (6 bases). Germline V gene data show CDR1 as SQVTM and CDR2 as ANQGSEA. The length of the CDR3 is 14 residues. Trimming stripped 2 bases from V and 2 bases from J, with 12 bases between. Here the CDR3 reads CSVERRGAQETQYF. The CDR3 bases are TGCAGCGTTGAACGCAGGGGAGCACAAGAGACCCAGTACTTC.

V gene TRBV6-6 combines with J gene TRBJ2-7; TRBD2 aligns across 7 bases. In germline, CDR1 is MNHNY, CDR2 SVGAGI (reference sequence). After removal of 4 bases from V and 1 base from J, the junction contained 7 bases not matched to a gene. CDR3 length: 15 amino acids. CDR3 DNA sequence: TGTGCCAGCAGTTCAGGACTAGGCCAATCCTACGAGCAGTACTTC. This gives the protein CASSSGLGQSYEQYF.

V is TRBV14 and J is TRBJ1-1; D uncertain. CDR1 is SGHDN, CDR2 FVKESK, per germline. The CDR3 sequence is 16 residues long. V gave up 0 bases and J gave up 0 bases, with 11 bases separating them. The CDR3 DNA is TGTGCCAGCAGCCAAGATAGAGGATTCATGAACACTGAAGCTTTCTTT. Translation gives CASSQDRGFMNTEAFF.

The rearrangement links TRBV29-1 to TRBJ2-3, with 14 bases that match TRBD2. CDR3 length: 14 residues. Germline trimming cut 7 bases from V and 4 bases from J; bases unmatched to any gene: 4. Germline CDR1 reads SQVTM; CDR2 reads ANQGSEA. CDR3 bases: TGCAGCGCCCCGGGACTAGCGGGAGCAGATACGCAGTATTTT. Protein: CSAPGLAGADTQYF.

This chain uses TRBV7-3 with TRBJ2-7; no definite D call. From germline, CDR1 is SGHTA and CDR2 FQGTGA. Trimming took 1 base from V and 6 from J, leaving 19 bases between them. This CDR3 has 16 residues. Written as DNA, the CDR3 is TGTGCCAGCAGCTTAATTCCCTCGGCGTTTTCGGGCGAGCAGTACTTC. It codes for CASSLIPSAFSGEQYF.

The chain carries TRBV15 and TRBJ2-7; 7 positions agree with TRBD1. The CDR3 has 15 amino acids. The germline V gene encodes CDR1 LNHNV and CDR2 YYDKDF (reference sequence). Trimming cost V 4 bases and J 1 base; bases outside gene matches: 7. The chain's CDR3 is CATSNWDRVSYEQYF. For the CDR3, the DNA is TGTGCCACCAGCAACTGGGACAGAGTTTCCTACGAGCAGTACTTC.

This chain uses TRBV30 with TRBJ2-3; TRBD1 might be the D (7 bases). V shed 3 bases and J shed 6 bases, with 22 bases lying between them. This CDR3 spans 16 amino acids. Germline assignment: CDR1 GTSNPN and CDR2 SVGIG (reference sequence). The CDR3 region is CAWSPWGDRTADTQYF. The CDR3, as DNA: TGTGCCTGGAGCCCTTGGGGGGACAGAACTGCCGATACGCAGTATTTT.

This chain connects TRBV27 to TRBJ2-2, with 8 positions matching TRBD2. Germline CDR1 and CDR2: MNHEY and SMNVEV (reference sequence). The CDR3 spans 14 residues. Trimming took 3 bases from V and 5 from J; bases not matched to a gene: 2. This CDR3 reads CASSFREGTGELFF. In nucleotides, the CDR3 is TGTGCCAGCAGTTTCCGGGAGGGGACCGGGGAGCTGTTTTTT.